What follows is one T cell receptor (beta chain) and its context. Its target is not known. The data originate from a study of CD4 T cells in relation to SARS-CoV-2 and coronaviruses. Germline CDR1 reads SGHRS; CDR2 reads YFSETQ. V gave up 1 base and J gave up 5 bases; unmatched junction bases: 6. This CDR3 has 15 amino acids. General study results and limits: SARS-CoV-2-driven expansion was significantly weaker in crossreactive than monoreactive clones.

TCRdb's copy holds only in-frame clones and misses some; the assay was immunoSEQ multiplex PCR. The sample holds 25,000 to 35,000 clones, around three quarters seen once. This chain joins TRBV5-1 and TRBJ2-5; 9 bases are shared with TRBD1. The sequence was obtained from an adult with COVID-19. Sample: memory CD4+ T cells from PBMCs, cultured in vitro. The CDR3 DNA reads TGCGCCAGCAGCTTGCAACAGGGGGCTTTTGAGACCCAGTACTTC. Translating it yields CASSLQQGAFETQYF.